The source of this T cell receptor beta chain is a study of blood T cell repertoires in COVID-19. CDR3 length: 14 amino acids. Trimming pared 0 bases from V and 7 bases from J, leaving 11 bases between. CDR1 is SGDLS, CDR2 YYNGEE, per germline. Recruits, aged roughly 18 to 95 years, lived in 24 US areas. Cohort placement rested on clinical history that participants reported themselves. Donors in Cohort 3 who had recovered were those with two negative PCRs, healthcare professional clearance, or resolution of their symptoms. Original data processing: Scientists estimated how many nucleated cells there were by amplifying reference gene primers. Repertoires were generated with immunoSEQ multiplex PCR, while TCRdb's copy carries only in-frame clones and drops some. That table furnishes V, J and clone size, whereas the DNA furnished D and trimming. The sample has 150,000 to 200,000 clones, approximately 78% seen once.

The chain is built from TRBV9 and TRBJ2-1; tentatively, D is TRBD1 (6 bases). Sequenced sample: PBMCs or T cells enriched from blood (not recorded which). This clonotype was obtained from a woman in her forties or fifties who had recovered from COVID-19. The CDR3 coding sequence is TGTGCCAGCAGCGTAGGTGACAGGACGAATGAGCAGTTCTTC. This sequence encodes CASSVGDRTNEQFF.